This T cell receptor beta chain was sequenced for a study of cytomegalovirus exposure and HLA in healthy donors. Study summary: In a later analysis, the 100 to 150 validation repertoires were reported to have used the same platform as the approximately 700 first-cohort repertoires. Points from the study as a whole: Clusters of TCRs from the first cohort tended to co-occur in the 120 validation repertoires (as a later analysis found). The study listed about 150 cytomegalovirus-associated TCR beta chains.

TCRdb's table, derived via immunoSEQ multiplex PCR, lists solely in-frame clones and lacks some. Of 130,000 to 150,000 clones in the sample, 85% to 90% are singletons; the top ten hold about 9.9%. In the case of this clone: Antigen: not known.

The donors were part of the validation cohort of 120 subjects. That cohort was separate from the first cohort, which comprised under 700 subjects. In germline, CDR1 is SNHLY, CDR2 FYNNEI. The CDR3 sequence is 14 residues long. Between the trimmed V and J ends, which lost 1 base and 0 bases, there was a span of 4 bases. Sequencing was carried out using PBMCs. This TCR was recovered from a woman aged 18-30 years in good health and CMV-seropositive. This sequence joins TRBV2 and TRBJ1-3; D is unresolved. The CDR3 here is CASSEVYSGNTIYF. The CDR3 DNA sequence: TGTGCCAGCAGTGAAGTCTACTCTGGAAACACCATATATTTT.